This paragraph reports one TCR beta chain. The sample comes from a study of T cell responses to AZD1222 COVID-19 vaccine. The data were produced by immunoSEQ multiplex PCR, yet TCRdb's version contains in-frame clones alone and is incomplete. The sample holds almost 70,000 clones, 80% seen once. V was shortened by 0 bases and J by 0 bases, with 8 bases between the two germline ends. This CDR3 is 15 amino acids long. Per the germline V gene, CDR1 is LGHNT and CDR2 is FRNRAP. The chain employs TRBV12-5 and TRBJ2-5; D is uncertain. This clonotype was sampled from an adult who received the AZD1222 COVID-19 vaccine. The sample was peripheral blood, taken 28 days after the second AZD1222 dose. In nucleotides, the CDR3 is TGTGCTAGTGGTTTGGTATCAGGCAACCAAGAGACCCAGTACTTC. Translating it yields CASGLVSGNQETQYF.